This T cell receptor (beta chain) derives from a study of CD8 T cells in ankylosing spondylitis. Germline V gene data show CDR1 as DFQATT and CDR2 as SNEGSKA (reference sequence). The CDR3 totals 14 residues. V trimming: 6 bases; J trimming: 4 bases; junction bases outside the gene matches: 11. This clonotype was recorded at least ten times. Its antigen is currently unknown. Findings and limits, study-wide: Clones linked to disease were reported to show significant enrichment in matched ankylosing spondylitis synovial fluid.

MiXCR, applied by TCRdb to the 5' RACE reads, yields one record per CDR3 protein. The table shows 150,000 to 200,000 distinct CDR3 sequences, with around a tenth occurring only once. The sequencing sample was made of blood, either unsorted or a sorted T cell fraction (not recorded which). This clonotype originated in a male donor with ankylosing spondylitis or in good health (not recorded which). The V and J genes are TRBV20-1 and TRBJ1-2; 7 nucleotides agree with TRBD1. The CDR3, as DNA: TGCAGTGCCGGAAATCAGGACAGGATCTATGGCTACACCTTC. As protein: CSAGNQDRIYGYTF.